This T cell receptor (beta chain) emerged from a study of response to subunit inactivated influenza vaccine. This clonotype appeared a single time. Antigen unknown. Study findings and constraints: Authors suggested each seasonal influenza vaccination recruits few new T cells.

TCRdb re-analysed the RT-PCR reads in MiXCR, keeping a single row per CDR3 protein. Altogether 450,000 to 550,000 distinct CDR3 sequences are present, 25% being singletons, with the ten largest covering approximately 2%. The CDR3 contains 15 residues. Germline trimming cut 4 bases from V and 0 bases from J; bases unmatched to any gene: 4. From germline, CDR1 is SGHKS and CDR2 YYEKEE (reference sequence). The sequenced sample was CD4+ T cells sorted from PBMCs, obtained about 5 days after vaccination. This receptor was taken from a man in his fifties or sixties who received an inactivated influenza vaccine. The chain uses TRBV5-5 and TRBJ1-1, with 9 bases that match TRBD1. CDR3 sequence reads: CASSVYRGLNTEAFF. CDR3 coding DNA: TGTGCCAGCAGCGTCTACAGGGGGCTGAACACTGAAGCTTTCTTT.